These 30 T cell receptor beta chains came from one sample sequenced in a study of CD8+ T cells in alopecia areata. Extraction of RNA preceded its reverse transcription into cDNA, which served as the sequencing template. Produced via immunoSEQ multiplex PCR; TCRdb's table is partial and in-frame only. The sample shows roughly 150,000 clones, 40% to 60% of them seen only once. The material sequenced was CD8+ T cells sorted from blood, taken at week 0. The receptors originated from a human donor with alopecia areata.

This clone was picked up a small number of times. The CDR3 loop reads CASGDSFEAFF. DNA for the CDR3: TGCGCCAGCGGGGACAGCTTTGAAGCTTTCTTT. The V and J genes are TRBV10-2 and TRBJ1-1; 7 nucleotides agree with TRBD1. Unmatched junction bases numbered 4, after V lost 8 bases and J lost 7 bases. The CDR3 has 11 amino acids. Germline CDR1 reads WSHSY; CDR2 reads SAAADI.

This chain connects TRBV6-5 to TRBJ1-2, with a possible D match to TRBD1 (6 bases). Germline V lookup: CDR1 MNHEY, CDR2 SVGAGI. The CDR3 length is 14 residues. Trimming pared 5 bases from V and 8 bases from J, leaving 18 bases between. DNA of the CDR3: TGTGCCAGCAGTACCTCGGGAAGGGGGAGAGGCTACACCTTC. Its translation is CASSTSGRGRGYTF.

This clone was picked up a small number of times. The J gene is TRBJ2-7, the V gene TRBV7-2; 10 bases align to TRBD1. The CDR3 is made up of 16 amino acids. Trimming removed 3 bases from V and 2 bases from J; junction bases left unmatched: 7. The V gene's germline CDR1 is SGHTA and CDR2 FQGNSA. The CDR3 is CASSFVGQGVTYEQYF. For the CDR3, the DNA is TGTGCCAGCAGCTTCGTAGGACAGGGGGTAACCTACGAGCAGTACTTC.

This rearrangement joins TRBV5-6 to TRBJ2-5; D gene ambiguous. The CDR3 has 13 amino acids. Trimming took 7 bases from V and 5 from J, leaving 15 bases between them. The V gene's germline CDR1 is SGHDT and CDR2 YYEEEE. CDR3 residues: CASSRRRWETQYF. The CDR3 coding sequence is TGTGCCAGCTCAAGACGTCGGTGGGAGACCCAGTACTTC. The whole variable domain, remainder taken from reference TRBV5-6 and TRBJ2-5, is DAGVTQSPTHLIKTRGQQVTLRCSPKSGHDTVSWYQQALGQGPQFIFQYYEEEERQRGNFPDRFSGHQFPNYSSELNVNALLLGDSALYLCASSRRRWETQYFGPGTRLLVL.

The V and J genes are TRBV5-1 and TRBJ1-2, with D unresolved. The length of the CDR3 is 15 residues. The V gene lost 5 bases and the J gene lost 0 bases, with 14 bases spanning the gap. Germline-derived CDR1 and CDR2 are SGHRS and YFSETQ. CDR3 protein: CASSTSPAPNYGYTF. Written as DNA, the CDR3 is TGCGCCAGCAGTACCAGCCCAGCTCCTAACTATGGCTACACCTTC.

DNA for the CDR3: TGTGCCAGCAGCCCAGACAGGGGACTCTTGAATGGCTACACCTTC. Its translation is CASSPDRGLLNGYTF. The chain has TRBV9 and TRBJ1-2, with 8 bases that match TRBD1. CDR1 and CDR2 (germline): SGDLS, YYNGEE. This CDR3 spans 15 amino acids. The V and J ends lost 4 bases and 6 bases, in that order; junction bases with no gene match: 11.

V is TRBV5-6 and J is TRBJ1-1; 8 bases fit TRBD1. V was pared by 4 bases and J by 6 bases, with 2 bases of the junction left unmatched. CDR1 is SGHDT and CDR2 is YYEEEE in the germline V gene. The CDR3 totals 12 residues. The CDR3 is CASSTGGSEAFF. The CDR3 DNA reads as TGTGCCAGCAGCACAGGGGGGTCTGAAGCTTTCTTT.

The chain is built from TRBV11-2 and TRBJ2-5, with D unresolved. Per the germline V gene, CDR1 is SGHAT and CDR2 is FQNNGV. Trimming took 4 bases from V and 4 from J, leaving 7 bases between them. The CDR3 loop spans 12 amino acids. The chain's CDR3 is CASSSGRETQYF. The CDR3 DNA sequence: TGTGCCAGCAGCTCCGGCCGAGAGACCCAGTACTTC.

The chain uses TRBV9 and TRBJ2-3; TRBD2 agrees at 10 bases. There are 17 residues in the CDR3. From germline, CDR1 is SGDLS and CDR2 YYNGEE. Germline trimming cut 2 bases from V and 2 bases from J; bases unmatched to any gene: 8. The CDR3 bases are TGTGCCAGCAGCGTGAACTCCGGGACTAGCGACACAGATACGCAGTATTTT. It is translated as CASSVNSGTSDTDTQYF.

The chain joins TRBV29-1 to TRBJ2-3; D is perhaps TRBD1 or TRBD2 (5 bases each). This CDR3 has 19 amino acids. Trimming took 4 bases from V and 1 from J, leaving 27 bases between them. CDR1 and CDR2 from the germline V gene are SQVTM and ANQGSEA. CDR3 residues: CSVVWGIAAIVGGTDTQYF. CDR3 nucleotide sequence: TGCAGCGTTGTATGGGGGATTGCGGCCATTGTAGGAGGCACAGATACGCAGTATTTT.

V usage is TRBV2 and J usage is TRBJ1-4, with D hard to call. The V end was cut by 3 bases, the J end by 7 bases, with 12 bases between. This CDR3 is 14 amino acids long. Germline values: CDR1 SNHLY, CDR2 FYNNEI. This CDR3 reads CASSDRAGGEKLFF. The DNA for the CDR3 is TGTGCCAGCAGTGATCGGGCAGGAGGTGAAAAACTGTTTTTT.

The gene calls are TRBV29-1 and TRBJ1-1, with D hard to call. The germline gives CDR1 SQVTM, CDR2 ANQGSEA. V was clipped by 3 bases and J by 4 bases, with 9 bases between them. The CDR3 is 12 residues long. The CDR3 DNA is TGCAGCGTTGAGGGAAAGGGCACTGAAGCTTTCTTT. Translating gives CSVEGKGTEAFF.

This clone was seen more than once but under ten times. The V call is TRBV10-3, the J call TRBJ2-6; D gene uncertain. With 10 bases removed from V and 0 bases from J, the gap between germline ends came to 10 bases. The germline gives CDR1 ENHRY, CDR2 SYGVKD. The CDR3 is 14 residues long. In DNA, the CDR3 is TGTGCCAGCTTTCCCAGCTCTGGGGCCAACGTCCTGACTTTC. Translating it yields CASFPSSGANVLTF.

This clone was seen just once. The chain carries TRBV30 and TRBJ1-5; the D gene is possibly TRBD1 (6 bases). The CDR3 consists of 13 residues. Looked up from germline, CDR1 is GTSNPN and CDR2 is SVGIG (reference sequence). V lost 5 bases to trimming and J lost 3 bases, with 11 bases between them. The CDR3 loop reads CAWSLGANQPQHF. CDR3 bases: TGTGCCTGGTCCTTGGGGGCCAATCAGCCCCAGCATTTT.

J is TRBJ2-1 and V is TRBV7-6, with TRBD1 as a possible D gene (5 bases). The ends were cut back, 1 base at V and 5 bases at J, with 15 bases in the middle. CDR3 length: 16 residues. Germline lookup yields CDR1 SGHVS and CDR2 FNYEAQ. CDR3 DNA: TGTGCCAGCAGCTTAGATGCAGAAGGGGCTGACAATGAGCAGTTCTTC. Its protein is CASSLDAEGADNEQFF.

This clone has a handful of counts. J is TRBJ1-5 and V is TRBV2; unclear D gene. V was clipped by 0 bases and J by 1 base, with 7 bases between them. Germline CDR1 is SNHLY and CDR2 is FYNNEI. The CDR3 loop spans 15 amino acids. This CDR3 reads CASSEARGSNQPQHF. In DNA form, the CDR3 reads TGTGCCAGCAGTGAAGCGCGCGGGAGCAATCAGCCCCAGCATTTT.

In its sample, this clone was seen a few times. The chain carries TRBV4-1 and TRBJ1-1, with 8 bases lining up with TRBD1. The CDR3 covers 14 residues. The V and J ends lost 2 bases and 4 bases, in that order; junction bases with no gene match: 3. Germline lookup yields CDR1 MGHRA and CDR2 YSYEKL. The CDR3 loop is CASSQIQGATEAFF. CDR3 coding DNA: TGCGCCAGCAGCCAAATCCAGGGGGCCACTGAAGCTTTCTTT.

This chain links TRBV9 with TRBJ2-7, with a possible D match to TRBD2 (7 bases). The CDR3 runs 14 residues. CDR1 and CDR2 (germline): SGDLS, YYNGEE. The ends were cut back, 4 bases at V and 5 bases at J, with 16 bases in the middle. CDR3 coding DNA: TGTGCCAGCAGCACAAAGTCGGGGGGCGACGAGCAGTACTTC. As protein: CASSTKSGGDEQYF.

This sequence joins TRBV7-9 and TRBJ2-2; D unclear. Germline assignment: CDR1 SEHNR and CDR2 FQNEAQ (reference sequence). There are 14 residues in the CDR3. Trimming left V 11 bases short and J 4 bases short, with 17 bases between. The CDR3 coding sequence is TGTGCCGCTGGAATGGACCGTCTCACCGGGGAGCTGTTTTTT. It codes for CAAGMDRLTGELFF.

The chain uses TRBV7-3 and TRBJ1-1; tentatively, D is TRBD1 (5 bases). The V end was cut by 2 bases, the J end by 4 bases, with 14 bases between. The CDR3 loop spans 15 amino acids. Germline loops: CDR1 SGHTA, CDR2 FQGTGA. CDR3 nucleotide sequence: TGTGCCAGCAGCTTAGGGCCTCCAGGGAGCACTGAAGCTTTCTTT. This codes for CASSLGPPGSTEAFF.

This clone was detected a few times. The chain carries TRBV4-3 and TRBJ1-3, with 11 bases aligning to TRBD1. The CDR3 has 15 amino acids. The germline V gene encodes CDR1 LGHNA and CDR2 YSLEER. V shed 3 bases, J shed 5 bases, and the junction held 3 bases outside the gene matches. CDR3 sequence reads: CASSQDRGQRNTIYF. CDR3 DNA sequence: TGCGCCAGCAGCCAGGACAGGGGGCAAAGAAACACCATATATTTT.

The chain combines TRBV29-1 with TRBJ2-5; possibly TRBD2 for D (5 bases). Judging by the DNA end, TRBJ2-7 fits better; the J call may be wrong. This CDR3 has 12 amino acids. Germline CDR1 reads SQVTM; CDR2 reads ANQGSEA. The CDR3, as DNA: TGCAGCGTGGGAGACATCGCCTACGAGCAGTACTTC. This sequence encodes CSVGDIAYEQYF.

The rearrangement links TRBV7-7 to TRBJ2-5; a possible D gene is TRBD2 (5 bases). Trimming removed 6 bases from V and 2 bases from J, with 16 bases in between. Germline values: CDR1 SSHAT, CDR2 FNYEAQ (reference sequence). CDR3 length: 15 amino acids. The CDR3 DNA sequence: TGTGCCAGCAGTAGCGAGTTTAGTAGGCAAGAGACCCAGTACTTC. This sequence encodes CASSSEFSRQETQYF.

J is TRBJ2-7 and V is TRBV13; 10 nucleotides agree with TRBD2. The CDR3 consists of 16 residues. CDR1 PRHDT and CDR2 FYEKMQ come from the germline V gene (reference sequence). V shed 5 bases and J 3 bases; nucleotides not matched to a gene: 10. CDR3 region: CASSGGTSEPHYEQYF. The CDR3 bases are TGTGCCAGCAGCGGTGGGACTAGCGAGCCGCACTACGAGCAGTACTTC.

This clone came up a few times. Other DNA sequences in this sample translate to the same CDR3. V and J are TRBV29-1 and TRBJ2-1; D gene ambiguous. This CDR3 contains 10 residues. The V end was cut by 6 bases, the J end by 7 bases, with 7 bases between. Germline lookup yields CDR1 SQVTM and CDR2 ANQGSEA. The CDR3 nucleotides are TGCAGCGTCAACTATAATGAGCAGTTCTTC. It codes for CSVNYNEQFF.

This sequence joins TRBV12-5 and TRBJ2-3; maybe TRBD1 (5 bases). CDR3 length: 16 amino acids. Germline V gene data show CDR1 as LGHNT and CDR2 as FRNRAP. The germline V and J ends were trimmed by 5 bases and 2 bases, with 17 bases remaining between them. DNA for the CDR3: TGTGCTAGTGGTCAGCCGGTGGGGCCGACCACAGATACGCAGTATTTT. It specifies CASGQPVGPTTDTQYF.

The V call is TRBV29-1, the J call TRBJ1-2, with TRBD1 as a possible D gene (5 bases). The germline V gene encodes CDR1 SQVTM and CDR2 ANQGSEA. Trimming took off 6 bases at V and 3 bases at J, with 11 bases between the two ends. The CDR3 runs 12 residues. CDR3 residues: CSVRESDYGYTF. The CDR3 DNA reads TGCAGCGTCAGGGAATCGGACTATGGCTACACCTTC. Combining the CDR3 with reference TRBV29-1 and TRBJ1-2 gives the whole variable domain SAVISQKPSRDICQRGTSLTIQCQVDSQVTMMFWYRQQPGQSLTLIATANQGSEATYESGFVIDKFPISRPNLTFSTLTVSNMSPEDSSIYLCSVRESDYGYTFGSGTRLTVV.

For the CDR3, the DNA is TGTGCCAGCTCGGAGAAGAGCGGGGAGCTGTTTTTT. As protein: CASSEKSGELFF. The rearrangement joins TRBV18 to TRBJ2-2; D gene ambiguous. This CDR3 spans 12 amino acids. Germline assignment: CDR1 KGHSH and CDR2 LQKENI. Trimming removed 6 bases from V and 7 bases from J, with 9 bases in between.

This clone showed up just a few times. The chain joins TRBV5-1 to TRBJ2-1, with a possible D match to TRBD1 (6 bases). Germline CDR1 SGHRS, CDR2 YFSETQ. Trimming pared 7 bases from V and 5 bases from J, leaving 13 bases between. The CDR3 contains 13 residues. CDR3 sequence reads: CASDPGTNNEQFF. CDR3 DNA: TGCGCCAGCGATCCGGGGACAAACAATGAGCAGTTCTTC.

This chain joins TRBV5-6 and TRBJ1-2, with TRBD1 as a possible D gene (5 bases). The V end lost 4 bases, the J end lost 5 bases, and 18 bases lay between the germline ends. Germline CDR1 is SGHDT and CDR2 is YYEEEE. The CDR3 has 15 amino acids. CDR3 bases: TGTGCCAGCAGCATTGGGACCGCCGGGGTTTATGGCTACACCTTC. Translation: CASSIGTAGVYGYTF. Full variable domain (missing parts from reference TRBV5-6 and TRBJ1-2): DAGVTQSPTHLIKTRGQQVTLRCSPKSGHDTVSWYQQALGQGPQFIFQYYEEEERQRGNFPDRFSGHQFPNYSSELNVNALLLGDSALYLCASSIGTAGVYGYTFGSGTRLTVV.